This T cell receptor beta chain is from a study of beta chain features in type 1 diabetes. Every bit of the isolated RNA underwent reverse transcription, so sequencing read expressed TCRB transcripts. Profiling relied on immunoSEQ multiplex PCR, and the TCRdb table lists in-frame clones only, not all of them. In the table there are about 110,000 clones, 40% of which are singletons. After removal of 1 base from V and 5 bases from J, the junction contained 5 bases not matched to a gene. CDR1 and CDR2 from the germline V gene are GTSNPN and SVGIG (reference sequence). This CDR3 region has 14 residues. Each of the CD4+ naive, central memory, regulatory and stem cell-like memory populations was sorted via CD45RO/CCR7/CD25/CD127/CD95/CD27.

The source is a young woman in good health. What was sequenced was stem cell memory CD4+ T cells from blood. This sequence joins TRBV30 and TRBJ1-3; 7 nucleotides line up with TRBD1. The CDR3 DNA reads TGTGCCTGGAGTGGGCCGGACAGGAGAAACACCATATATTTT. It encodes CAWSGPDRRNTIYF.